This T cell receptor (beta chain) was documented in a study of shared clonotypes between healthy human individuals. The germline V and J ends were trimmed by 5 bases and 4 bases, with 21 bases remaining between them. Germline values: CDR1 SGHVS, CDR2 FQNEAQ. This CDR3 contains 16 residues. The table came from immunoSEQ multiplex PCR; TCRdb's copy has only in-frame clones and leaves some out. The sample has about 980,000 clones, over 60% seen once. The receptor comes from a man aged 18 to 29 in good health. The sequencing input was memory CD4+ T cells sorted from blood. Indicated subset: CD45RA-negative fraction. The chain carries TRBV7-8 and TRBJ2-7, with a tentative D call TRBD2 (5 bases). The CDR3 region is CASSLYGEVAVYEQYF. Written as DNA, the CDR3 is TGTGCCAGCAGCCTCTACGGGGAAGTGGCGGTATACGAGCAGTACTTC.